Listed below are T cell receptor beta chains from one sample, sequenced in a study of shared T cell receptors in the human thymus. Produced via immunoSEQ multiplex PCR; TCRdb's table is partial and in-frame only. Counted here are hundreds of thousands of clones, around nine tenths occurring once; the ten biggest clones make up about 0.01%. The sample also formed part of further work on human thymus T cells.

Sequencing was performed on thymocytes. The receptors stem from a boy less than two years old with a congenital heart defect. CDR3s include the opening cysteine and the closing phenylalanine or tryptophan. A D gene is named only where the DNA matches it firmly. Rows give clone size only sometimes, using once, few, many, or a class for an expanded clone.

v_call: TRBV2; clone_size: -; j_call: TRBJ2-3; d_call: TRBD2; cdr3_nt: TGTGCCAGCAATAGCGGGAGAGCAGATACGCAGTATTTT; cdr3_aa: CASNSGRADTQYF
v_call: TRBV6-5; clone_size: -; j_call: TRBJ1-2; d_call: -; cdr3_nt: TGTGCCAGCACTTACAGCGGTGGGGGCTACACCTTC; cdr3_aa: CASTYSGGGYTF
v_call: TRBV10-3; clone_size: few; j_call: TRBJ1-2; d_call: -; cdr3_nt: TGTGCCATCAGTGAGTACAGGGTGGGTCGGCTCGTCTATGGCTACACCTTC; cdr3_aa: CAISEYRVGRLVYGYTF
v_call: TRBV7-2; clone_size: -; j_call: TRBJ1-2; d_call: -; cdr3_nt: TGTGCCAGCAGCTTATACTCACAGGGAATCACCTTC; cdr3_aa: CASSLYSQGITF
v_call: TRBV5-1; clone_size: -; j_call: TRBJ2-1; d_call: TRBD2; cdr3_nt: TGCGCCAGCAGCCCCGGGAGGTCCTACAATGAGCAGTTCTTC; cdr3_aa: CASSPGRSYNEQFF
v_call: TRBV28; clone_size: -; j_call: TRBJ2-7; d_call: -; cdr3_nt: TGTGCCAGCAGTCCCAAAACTGTACTGATCTACGAGCAGTACTTC; cdr3_aa: CASSPKTVLIYEQYF
v_call: TRBV7-9; clone_size: -; j_call: TRBJ2-1; d_call: TRBD1; cdr3_nt: TGTGCCAGCAGCTTACCGGACAGGGGGCCCTACAATGAGCAGTTCTTC; cdr3_aa: CASSLPDRGPYNEQFF
v_call: TRBV4-3; clone_size: -; j_call: TRBJ2-3; d_call: TRBD2; cdr3_nt: TGCGCCAGCAGCCAAGATCGGCGGGAGACGGCAGATACGCAGTATTTT; cdr3_aa: CASSQDRRETADTQYF
v_call: TRBV2; clone_size: -; j_call: TRBJ2-5; d_call: -; cdr3_nt: TGTGCCAGCACTAGGGAGACCCAGTACTTC; cdr3_aa: CASTRETQYF
v_call: TRBV27; clone_size: -; j_call: TRBJ2-7; d_call: -; cdr3_nt: TGTGCCAGCAGTTTACCGCCTCCACAGGCGACCTCCTACGAGCAGTACTTC; cdr3_aa: CASSLPPPQATSYEQYF
v_call: TRBV27; clone_size: -; j_call: TRBJ2-2; d_call: -; cdr3_nt: TGTGCCAGCAGGCCACCTACAGGTCTCGCGAACACCGGGGAGCTGTTTTTT; cdr3_aa: CASRPPTGLANTGELFF
v_call: TRBV7-2; clone_size: -; j_call: TRBJ2-5; d_call: TRBD2; cdr3_nt: TGTGCCAGCACCAAACGACGGGAGGGATTAGGGCGGGAGACCCAGTACTTC; cdr3_aa: CASTKRREGLGRETQYF
v_call: TRBV10-2; clone_size: -; j_call: TRBJ2-1; d_call: TRBD2; cdr3_nt: TGCGCCAGCAGTGACGAACTAGCGGTAAAAAATGAGCAGTTCTTC; cdr3_aa: CASSDELAVKNEQFF
v_call: TRBV7-2; clone_size: -; j_call: TRBJ1-2; d_call: -; cdr3_nt: TGTGCCAGCAGCTTAGCGCGTGTCTGGGGGCGCGGCTACACCTTC; cdr3_aa: CASSLARVWGRGYTF
v_call: TRBV7-2; clone_size: -; j_call: TRBJ2-7; d_call: TRBD2; cdr3_nt: TGTGCCAGCAGCTTACGCGGGAGGGCTGACGAGCAGTACTTC; cdr3_aa: CASSLRGRADEQYF
v_call: TRBV18; clone_size: -; j_call: TRBJ2-1; d_call: TRBD2; cdr3_nt: TGTGCCAGCTCCCAAAACCGGGACTACCCCTACGGTGAGCAGTTCTTC; cdr3_aa: CASSQNRDYPYGEQFF
v_call: TRBV12-5; clone_size: -; j_call: TRBJ2-3; d_call: -; cdr3_nt: TGTGCTAGTGGTTTGGAGGGGCGTACGCAGTATTTT; cdr3_aa: CASGLEGRTQYF
v_call: TRBV27; clone_size: once; j_call: TRBJ2-2; d_call: TRBD1; cdr3_nt: TGTGCCACCAAACCCTGGGACAGATACACCGGGGAGCTGTTTTTT; cdr3_aa: CATKPWDRYTGELFF
v_call: TRBV30; clone_size: -; j_call: TRBJ2-5; d_call: -; cdr3_nt: TGTGCCTGGAGTGTACTGTGGGAGGTAGGAGAGACCCAGTACTTC; cdr3_aa: CAWSVLWEVGETQYF
v_call: TRBV4-1; clone_size: -; j_call: TRBJ1-1; d_call: -; cdr3_nt: TGCGCCAGCAGCCAAGATCGTCGGGAAAGGAACACTGAAGCTTTCTTT; cdr3_aa: CASSQDRRERNTEAFF
v_call: TRBV2; clone_size: few; j_call: TRBJ1-3; d_call: -; cdr3_nt: TGTGCCAGCAGTGAAGGGGGGGGTTCTGGAAACACCATATATTTT; cdr3_aa: CASSEGGGSGNTIYF
v_call: TRBV9; clone_size: -; j_call: TRBJ2-3; d_call: TRBD2; cdr3_nt: TGTGCCAGCAGCGTAGGGGTGACTAGCGGGAGCGCAGGGGGTACGCAGTATTTT; cdr3_aa: CASSVGVTSGSAGGTQYF
v_call: TRBV5-4; clone_size: -; j_call: TRBJ1-2; d_call: -; cdr3_nt: TGTGCCAGCAGCTCCGAGCAGGGGAATGATGGCTACACCTTC; cdr3_aa: CASSSEQGNDGYTF
v_call: TRBV27; clone_size: -; j_call: TRBJ1-2; d_call: -; cdr3_nt: TGTGCCAGCAAGGCGGCCAGGGAGGACTATGGCTACACCTTC; cdr3_aa: CASKAAREDYGYTF
v_call: TRBV4-3; clone_size: -; j_call: TRBJ2-3; d_call: TRBD1; cdr3_nt: TGCGCCAGCAGAACGTGGGACAGGGAAGCAGATACGCAGTATTTT; cdr3_aa: CASRTWDREADTQYF
v_call: TRBV2; clone_size: few; j_call: TRBJ2-1; d_call: -; cdr3_nt: TGTGCCAGCAGTGTTAGCGGACAACGGTACAATGAGCAGTTCTTC; cdr3_aa: CASSVSGQRYNEQFF
v_call: TRBV2; clone_size: -; j_call: TRBJ2-5; d_call: -; cdr3_nt: TGTGCCAGCAGTGTGAGTCTGGAAGAGACCCAGTACTTC; cdr3_aa: CASSVSLEETQYF
v_call: TRBV29-1; clone_size: -; j_call: TRBJ2-5; d_call: TRBD1; cdr3_nt: TGCAGCGTCCTTGGACAGGGCAGAGGGTTTTGGGCGGAAGAGACCCAGTACTTC; cdr3_aa: CSVLGQGRGFWAEETQYF
v_call: TRBV28; clone_size: -; j_call: TRBJ1-2; d_call: -; cdr3_nt: TGTGCCAGCAGAAGGGTCCGGGAGGGGTATGGCTACACCTTC; cdr3_aa: CASRRVREGYGYTF
v_call: TRBV6-5; clone_size: -; j_call: TRBJ2-5; d_call: -; cdr3_nt: TGTGCCAGCAGTCCTACTGGACAGCAAGAGACCCAGTACTTC; cdr3_aa: CASSPTGQQETQYF
v_call: TRBV6-5; clone_size: -; j_call: TRBJ1-5; d_call: -; cdr3_nt: TGTGCCAGCAGTTACGCCAGATATCAGCCCCAGCATTTT; cdr3_aa: CASSYARYQPQHF
v_call: TRBV29-1; clone_size: -; j_call: TRBJ2-7; d_call: TRBD1; cdr3_nt: TGCAGCGTTGAAGGGCCGGGACAGGGCCACGAGCAGTACTTC; cdr3_aa: CSVEGPGQGHEQYF
v_call: TRBV5-4; clone_size: -; j_call: TRBJ2-5; d_call: TRBD1; cdr3_nt: TGTGCCAGCAGCTTGGACAGGGGGCCGGAGACCCAGTACTTC; cdr3_aa: CASSLDRGPETQYF
v_call: TRBV28; clone_size: once; j_call: TRBJ1-5; d_call: -; cdr3_nt: TGTGCCAGCAGTTTAGGGCCCCCAGGGGGCAATCAGCCCCAGCATTTT; cdr3_aa: CASSLGPPGGNQPQHF
v_call: TRBV4-2; clone_size: -; j_call: TRBJ2-2; d_call: TRBD1; cdr3_nt: TGTGCCAGCAGCCAAGATCTTACGGGACAGGGGTTGGGTACCGGGGAGCTGTTTTTT; cdr3_aa: CASSQDLTGQGLGTGELFF
v_call: TRBV11-2; clone_size: -; j_call: TRBJ2-2; d_call: TRBD1; cdr3_nt: TGTGCCAGCAGCGTAGGGACAGGGGACAACACCGGGGAGCTGTTTTTT; cdr3_aa: CASSVGTGDNTGELFF
v_call: TRBV4-3; clone_size: -; j_call: TRBJ2-7; d_call: TRBD1; cdr3_nt: TGCGCCAGCAGCCAAGAACAGGGGTCCTACGAGCAGTACTTC; cdr3_aa: CASSQEQGSYEQYF
v_call: TRBV7-6; clone_size: -; j_call: TRBJ2-1; d_call: -; cdr3_nt: TGTGCCAGCAGCTTGACAGGTGGGGTTAATGAGCAGTTCTTC; cdr3_aa: CASSLTGGVNEQFF
v_call: TRBV6-1; clone_size: -; j_call: TRBJ1-1; d_call: TRBD1; cdr3_nt: TGTGCCAGCAGTGAAGGAGAAACAGGGGACACTGAAGCTTTCTTT; cdr3_aa: CASSEGETGDTEAFF
v_call: TRBV7-9; clone_size: -; j_call: TRBJ2-7; d_call: TRBD2; cdr3_nt: TGTGCCAGCAGCTTTAGAGCCCCCGGGACTAGCGGGCCAGCTAGCGAGCAGTACTTC; cdr3_aa: CASSFRAPGTSGPASEQYF